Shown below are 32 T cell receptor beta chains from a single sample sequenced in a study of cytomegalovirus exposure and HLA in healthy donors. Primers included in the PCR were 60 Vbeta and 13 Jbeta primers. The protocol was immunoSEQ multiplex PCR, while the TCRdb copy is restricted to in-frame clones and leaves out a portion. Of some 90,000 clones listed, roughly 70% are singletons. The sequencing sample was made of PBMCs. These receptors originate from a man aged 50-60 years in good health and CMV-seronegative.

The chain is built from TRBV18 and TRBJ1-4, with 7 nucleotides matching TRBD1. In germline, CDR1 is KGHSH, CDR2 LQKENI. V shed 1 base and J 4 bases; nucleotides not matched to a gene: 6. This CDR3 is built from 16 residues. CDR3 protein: CASSPLRQGGNEKLFF. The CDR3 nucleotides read TGTGCCAGCTCACCACTAAGACAGGGTGGTAATGAAAAACTGTTTTTT. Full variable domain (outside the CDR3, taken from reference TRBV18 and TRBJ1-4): NAGVMQNPRHLVRRRGQEARLRCSPMKGHSHVYWYRQLPEEGLKFMVYLQKENIIDESGMPKERFSAEFPKEGPSILRIQQVVRGDSAAYFCASSPLRQGGNEKLFFGSGTQLSVL.

CDR3 nucleotide sequence: TGTGCCAGTAGTACCCCCCTAGACGAAAAACTGTTTTTT. This sequence encodes CASSTPLDEKLFF. The chain employs TRBV19 and TRBJ1-4, with unresolved D. With 4 bases removed from V and 8 bases from J, the gap between germline ends came to 11 bases. The germline V gene has CDR1 LNHDA and CDR2 SQIVND (reference sequence). The CDR3 loop spans 13 amino acids.

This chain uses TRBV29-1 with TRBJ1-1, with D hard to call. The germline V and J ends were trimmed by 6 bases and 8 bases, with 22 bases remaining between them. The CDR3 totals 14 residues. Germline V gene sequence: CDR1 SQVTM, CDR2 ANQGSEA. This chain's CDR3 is CSVLPMTGTAEAFF. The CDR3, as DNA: TGCAGCGTCCTACCCATGACGGGAACAGCAGAAGCTTTCTTT.

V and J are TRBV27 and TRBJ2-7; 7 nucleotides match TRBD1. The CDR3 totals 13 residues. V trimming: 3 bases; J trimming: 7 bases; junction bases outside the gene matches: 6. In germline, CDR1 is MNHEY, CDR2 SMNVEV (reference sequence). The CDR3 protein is CASSFERRGEQYF. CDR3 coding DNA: TGTGCCAGCAGTTTCGAACGCAGGGGGGAGCAGTACTTC.

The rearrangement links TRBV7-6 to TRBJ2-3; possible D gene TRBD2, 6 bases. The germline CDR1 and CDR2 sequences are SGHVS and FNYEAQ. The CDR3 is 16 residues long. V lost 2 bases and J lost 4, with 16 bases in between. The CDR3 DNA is TGTGCCAGCAGCTTATTAGGCGGGGTACCCGCAGATACGCAGTATTTT. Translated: CASSLLGGVPADTQYF.

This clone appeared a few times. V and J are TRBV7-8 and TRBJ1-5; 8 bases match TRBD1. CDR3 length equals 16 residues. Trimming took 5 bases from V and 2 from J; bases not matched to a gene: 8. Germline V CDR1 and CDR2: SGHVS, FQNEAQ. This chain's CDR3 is CASSLRVQGGNQPQHF. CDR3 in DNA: TGTGCCAGCAGCCTAAGGGTACAGGGGGGCAATCAGCCCCAGCATTTT.

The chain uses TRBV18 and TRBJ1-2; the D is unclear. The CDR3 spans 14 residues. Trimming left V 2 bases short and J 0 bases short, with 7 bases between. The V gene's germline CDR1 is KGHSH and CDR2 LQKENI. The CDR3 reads CASSPDKSNYGYTF. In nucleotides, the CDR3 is TGTGCCAGCTCACCAGACAAGTCTAACTATGGCTACACCTTC.

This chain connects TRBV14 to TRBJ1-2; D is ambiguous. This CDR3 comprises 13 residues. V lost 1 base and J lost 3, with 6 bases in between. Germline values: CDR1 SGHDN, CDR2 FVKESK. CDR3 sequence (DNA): TGTGCCAGCAGCCAAGGACTGGACTATGGCTACACCTTC. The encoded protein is CASSQGLDYGYTF.

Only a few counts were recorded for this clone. The CDR3 DNA reads as TGTGCCAGCAGCTTGGGGCTTTCGAACACCGGGGAGCTGTTTTTT. Translation: CASSLGLSNTGELFF. V is TRBV5-4 and J is TRBJ2-2; D gene unclear. Trimming stripped 0 bases from V and 0 bases from J, with 6 bases between. Germline loops: CDR1 SGHNT, CDR2 YYREEE (reference sequence). CDR3 length: 15 amino acids.

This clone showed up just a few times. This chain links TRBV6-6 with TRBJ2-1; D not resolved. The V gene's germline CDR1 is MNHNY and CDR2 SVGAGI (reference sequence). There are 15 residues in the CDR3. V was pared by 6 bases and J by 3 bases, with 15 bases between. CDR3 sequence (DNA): TGTGCCAGCAGACTACTCAGCAGCCTCTACAATGAGCAGTTCTTC. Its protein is CASRLLSSLYNEQFF.

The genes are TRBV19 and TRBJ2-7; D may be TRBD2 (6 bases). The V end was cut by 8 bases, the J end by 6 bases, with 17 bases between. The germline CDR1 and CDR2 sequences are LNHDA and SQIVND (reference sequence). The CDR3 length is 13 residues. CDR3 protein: CASRGTLGGEQYF. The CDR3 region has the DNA TGTGCCAGTCGCGGGACCCTGGGGGGCGAGCAGTACTTC.

CDR3 DNA: TGTGCCTGGAATGCGGCAGGGATTCAGTATTTT. It yields the protein CAWNAAGIQYF. The chain is built from TRBV30 and TRBJ2-3; a weak D match, TRBD1 (5 bases). The length of the CDR3 is 11 residues. The V gene's germline CDR1 is GTSNPN and CDR2 SVGIG (reference sequence). V was cut by 4 bases and J by 12 bases, with 14 bases left in between.

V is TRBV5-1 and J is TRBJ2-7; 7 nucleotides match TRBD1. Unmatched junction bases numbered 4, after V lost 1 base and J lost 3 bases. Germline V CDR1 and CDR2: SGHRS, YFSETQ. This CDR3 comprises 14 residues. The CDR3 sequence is CASSLRGTDYEQYF. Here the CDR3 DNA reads TGCGCCAGCAGCTTGAGGGGGACAGACTACGAGCAGTACTTC.

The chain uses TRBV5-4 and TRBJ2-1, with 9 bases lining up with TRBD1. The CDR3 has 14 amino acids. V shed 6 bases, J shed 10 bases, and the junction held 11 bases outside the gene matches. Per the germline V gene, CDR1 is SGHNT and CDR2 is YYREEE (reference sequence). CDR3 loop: CASTPGGGTGEQFF. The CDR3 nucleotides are TGTGCCAGCACCCCTGGTGGCGGGACAGGGGAGCAGTTCTTC. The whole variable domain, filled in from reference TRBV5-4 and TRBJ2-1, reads ETGVTQSPTHLIKTRGQQVTLRCSSQSGHNTVSWYQQALGQGPQFIFQYYREEENGRGNFPPRFSGLQFPNYSSELNVNALELDDSALYLCASTPGGGTGEQFFGPGTRLTVL.

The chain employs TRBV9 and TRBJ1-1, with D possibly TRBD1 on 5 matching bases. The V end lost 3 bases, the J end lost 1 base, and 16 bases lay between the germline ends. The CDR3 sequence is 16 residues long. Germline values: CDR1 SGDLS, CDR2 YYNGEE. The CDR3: CASSADLPDTNTEAFF. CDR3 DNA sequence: TGTGCCAGCAGCGCTGATCTCCCGGACACGAACACTGAAGCTTTCTTT.

The chain's CDR3 is CASNVGGESYEQYF. Here the CDR3 DNA reads TGTGCCAGCAACGTGGGGGGTGAATCCTACGAGCAGTACTTC. The J gene is TRBJ2-7, the V gene TRBV5-6, with D perhaps TRBD2 (6 bases). There are 14 residues in the CDR3. Germline assignment: CDR1 SGHDT and CDR2 YYEEEE. V dropped 6 bases and J dropped 1 base, with 14 bases sitting between them.

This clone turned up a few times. The CDR3: CASSNPGQPQHF. Written as DNA, the CDR3 is TGTGCCAGCAGTAACCCGGGTCAGCCCCAGCATTTT. This chain uses TRBV6-5 with TRBJ1-5; D gene unclear. The CDR3 sequence is 12 residues long. Per the germline V gene, CDR1 is MNHEY and CDR2 is SVGAGI. Trimming stripped 5 bases from V and 6 bases from J, with 8 bases between.

CDR3 nucleotides: TGTGCCAGTAGGACAGTCTCCTACAATGAGCAGTTCTTC. This sequence encodes CASRTVSYNEQFF. This chain links TRBV2 with TRBJ2-1; TRBD1 is a possible D gene (6 bases). The CDR3 runs 13 residues. V gave up 9 bases and J gave up 0 bases, with 9 bases separating them. Germline values: CDR1 SNHLY, CDR2 FYNNEI.

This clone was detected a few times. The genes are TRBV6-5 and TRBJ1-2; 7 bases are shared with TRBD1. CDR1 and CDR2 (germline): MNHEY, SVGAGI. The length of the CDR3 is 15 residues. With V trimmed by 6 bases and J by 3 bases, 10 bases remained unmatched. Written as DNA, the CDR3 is TGTGCCAGCAGGGACCACAGGGGTCGGTACTATGGCTACACCTTC. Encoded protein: CASRDHRGRYYGYTF.

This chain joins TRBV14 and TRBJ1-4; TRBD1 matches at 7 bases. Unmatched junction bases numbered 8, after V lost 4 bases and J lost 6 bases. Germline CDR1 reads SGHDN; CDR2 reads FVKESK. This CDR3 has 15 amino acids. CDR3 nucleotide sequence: TGTGCCAGCAGCCCGACAGGGCTTCACGATGAAAAACTGTTTTTT. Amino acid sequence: CASSPTGLHDEKLFF.

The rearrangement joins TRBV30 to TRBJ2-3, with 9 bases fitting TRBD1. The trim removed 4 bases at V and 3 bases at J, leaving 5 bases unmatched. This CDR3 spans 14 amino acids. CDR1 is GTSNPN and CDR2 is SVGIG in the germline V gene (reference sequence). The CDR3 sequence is CAWKGDRATDTQYF. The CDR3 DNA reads TGTGCCTGGAAGGGGGACAGGGCAACAGATACGCAGTATTTT.

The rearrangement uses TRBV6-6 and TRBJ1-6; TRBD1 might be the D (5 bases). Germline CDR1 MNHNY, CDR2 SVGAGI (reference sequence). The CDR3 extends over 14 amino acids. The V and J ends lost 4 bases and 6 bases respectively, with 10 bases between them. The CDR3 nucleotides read TGTGCCAGCAGTTTGGCCAGGGTTAATTCACCCCTCCACTTT. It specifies CASSLARVNSPLHF.

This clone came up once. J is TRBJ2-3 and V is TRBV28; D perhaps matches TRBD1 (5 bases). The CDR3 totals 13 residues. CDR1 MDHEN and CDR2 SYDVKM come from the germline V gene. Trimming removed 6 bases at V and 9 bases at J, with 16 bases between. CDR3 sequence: CASSVGTRETQYF. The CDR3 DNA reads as TGTGCCAGCAGCGTGGGAACCAGGGAAACGCAGTATTTT. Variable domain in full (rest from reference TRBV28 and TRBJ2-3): DVKVTQSSRYLVKRTGEKVFLECVQDMDHENMFWYRQDPGLGLRLIYFSYDVKMKEKGDIPEGYSVSREKKERFSLILESASTNQTSMYLCASSVGTRETQYFGPGTRLTVL.

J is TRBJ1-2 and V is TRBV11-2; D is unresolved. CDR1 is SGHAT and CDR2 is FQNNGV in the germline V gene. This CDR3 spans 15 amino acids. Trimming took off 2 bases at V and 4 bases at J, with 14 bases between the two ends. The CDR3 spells CASSLTAGAIYGYTF. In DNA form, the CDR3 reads TGTGCCAGCAGCTTAACGGCAGGTGCTATCTATGGCTACACCTTC.

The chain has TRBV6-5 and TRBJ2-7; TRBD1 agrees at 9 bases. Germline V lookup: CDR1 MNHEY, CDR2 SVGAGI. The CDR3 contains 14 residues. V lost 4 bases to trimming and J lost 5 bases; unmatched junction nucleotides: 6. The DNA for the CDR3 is TGTGCCAGCAGTTCCGACAGGGGGAGGCACGAGCAGTACTTC. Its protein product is CASSSDRGRHEQYF.

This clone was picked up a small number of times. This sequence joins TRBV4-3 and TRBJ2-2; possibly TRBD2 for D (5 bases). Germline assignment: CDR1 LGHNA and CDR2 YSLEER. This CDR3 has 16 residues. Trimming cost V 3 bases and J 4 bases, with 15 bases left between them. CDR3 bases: TGCGCCAGCAGCCAGACTCGGCAGGCGGGCACCGGGGAGCTGTTTTTT. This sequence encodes CASSQTRQAGTGELFF.

CDR3: CASSLGRAYEQYF. Written as DNA, the CDR3 is TGTGCCAGCAGCTTAGGCAGGGCCTACGAGCAGTACTTC. V and J are TRBV7-9 and TRBJ2-7; perhaps TRBD1 as D (5 bases). Trimming pared 1 base from V and 2 bases from J, leaving 6 bases between. CDR1 SEHNR and CDR2 FQNEAQ come from the germline V gene (reference sequence). The CDR3 has 13 amino acids.

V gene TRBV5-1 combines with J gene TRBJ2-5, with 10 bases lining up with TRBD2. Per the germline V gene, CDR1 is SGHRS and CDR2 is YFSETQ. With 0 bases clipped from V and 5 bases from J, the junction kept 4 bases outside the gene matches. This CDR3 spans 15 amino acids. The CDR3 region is CASSLAAGGRETQYF. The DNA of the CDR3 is TGCGCCAGCAGCTTGGCAGCGGGGGGGCGCGAGACCCAGTACTTC. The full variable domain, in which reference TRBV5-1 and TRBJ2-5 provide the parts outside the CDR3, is KAGVTQTPRYLIKTRGQQVTLSCSPISGHRSVSWYQQTPGQGLQFLFEYFSETQRNKGNFPGRFSGRQFSNSRSEMNVSTLELGDSALYLCASSLAAGGRETQYFGPGTRLLVL.

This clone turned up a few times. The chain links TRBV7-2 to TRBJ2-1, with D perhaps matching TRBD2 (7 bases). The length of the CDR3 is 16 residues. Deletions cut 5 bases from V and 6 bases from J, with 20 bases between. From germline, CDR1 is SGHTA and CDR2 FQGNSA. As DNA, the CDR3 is TGTGCCAGCAGCCTCGATCCCTGGGGGGGGCTCAATGAGCAGTTCTTC. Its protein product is CASSLDPWGGLNEQFF.

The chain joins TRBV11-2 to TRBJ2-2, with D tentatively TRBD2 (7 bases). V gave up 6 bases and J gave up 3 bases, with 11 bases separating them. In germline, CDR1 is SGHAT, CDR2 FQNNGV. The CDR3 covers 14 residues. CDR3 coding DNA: TGTGCCAGCAGGAGGGGGGGAGACACCGGGGAGCTGTTTTTT. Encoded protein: CASRRGGDTGELFF.

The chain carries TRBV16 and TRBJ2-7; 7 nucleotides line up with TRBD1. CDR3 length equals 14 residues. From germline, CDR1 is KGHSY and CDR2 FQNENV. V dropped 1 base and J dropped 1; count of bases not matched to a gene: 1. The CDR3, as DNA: TGTGCCAGCAGCCAATGGGGACAGTCCTACGAGCAGTACTTC. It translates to CASSQWGQSYEQYF.

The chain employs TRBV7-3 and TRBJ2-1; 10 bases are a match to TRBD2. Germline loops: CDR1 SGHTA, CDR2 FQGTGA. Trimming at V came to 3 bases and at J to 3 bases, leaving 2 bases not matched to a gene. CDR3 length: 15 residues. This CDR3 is CASSLGTSVYNEQFF. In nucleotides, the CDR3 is TGTGCCAGCAGCTTGGGGACTAGCGTCTACAATGAGCAGTTCTTC.